The entry below describes one T cell receptor (beta chain). Relative to the germline gene, one junction end is altered; a read error may explain this. The source of the sample is a study of a mutant IDH1 vaccine in newly diagnosed glioma. Study-level information: Those enrolled had earlier been treated with radiotherapy, temozolomide, or both, mostly both.

Sequenced by immunoSEQ multiplex PCR; TCRdb stores in-frame clones only, minus some. Found here are roughly 50,000 clones, 80% to 90% of them singletons; the top ten hold approximately 20%. Time point here: baseline, week 1 (first vaccination visit). Treatment described: pre-vaccination baseline after standard-of-care therapy. This CDR3 is 14 amino acids long. CDR1 and CDR2 (germline): SNHLY, FYNNEI. The chain joins TRBV2 to TRBJ2-7; 11 bases agree with TRBD1. Sequences were derived from PBMCs, sampled from a glioma patient treated with radiotherapy, temozolomide or both. This TCR was recovered from a man younger than 30 with glioma. CDR3 loop: CASSGQGASSEQYF. The CDR3 DNA sequence: TGTGCCAGCAGCGGACAGGGGGCTTCCTCCGAGCAGTACTTC.